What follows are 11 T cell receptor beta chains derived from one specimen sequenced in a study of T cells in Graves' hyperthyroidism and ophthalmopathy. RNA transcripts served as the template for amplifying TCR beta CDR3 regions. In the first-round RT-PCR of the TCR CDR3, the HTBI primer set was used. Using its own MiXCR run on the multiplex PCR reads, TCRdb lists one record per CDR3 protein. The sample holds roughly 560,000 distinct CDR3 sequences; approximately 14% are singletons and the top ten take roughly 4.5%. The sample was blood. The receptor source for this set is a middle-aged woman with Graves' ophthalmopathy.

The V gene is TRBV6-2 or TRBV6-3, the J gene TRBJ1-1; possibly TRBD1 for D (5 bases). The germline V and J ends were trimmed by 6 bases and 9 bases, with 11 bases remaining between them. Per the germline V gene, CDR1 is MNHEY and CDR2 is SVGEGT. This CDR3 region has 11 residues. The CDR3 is CASSPGPKAFF. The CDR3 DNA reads TGTGCCAGCAGCCCGGGACCTAAAGCTTTCTTT.

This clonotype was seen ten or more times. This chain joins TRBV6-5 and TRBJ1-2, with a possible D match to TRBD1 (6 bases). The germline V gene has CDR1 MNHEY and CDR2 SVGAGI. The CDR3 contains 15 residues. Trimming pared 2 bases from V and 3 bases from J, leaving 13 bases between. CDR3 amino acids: CASSYIGGRDYGYTF. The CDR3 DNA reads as TGTGCCAGCAGTTACATCGGGGGGCGCGACTATGGCTACACCTTC.

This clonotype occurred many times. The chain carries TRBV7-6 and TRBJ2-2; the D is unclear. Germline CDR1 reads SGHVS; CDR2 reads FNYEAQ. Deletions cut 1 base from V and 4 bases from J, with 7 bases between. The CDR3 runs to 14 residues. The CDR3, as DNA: TGTGCCAGCAGCTTAGAGCCAGCCACCGGGGAGCTGTTTTTT. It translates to CASSLEPATGELFF.

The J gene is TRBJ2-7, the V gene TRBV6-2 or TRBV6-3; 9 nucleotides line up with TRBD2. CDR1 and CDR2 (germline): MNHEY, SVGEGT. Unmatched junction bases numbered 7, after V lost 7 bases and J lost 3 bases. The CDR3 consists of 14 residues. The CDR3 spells CASTRSGSVYEQYF. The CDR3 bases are TGTGCCAGCACCCGTAGCGGGAGTGTCTACGAGCAGTACTTC.

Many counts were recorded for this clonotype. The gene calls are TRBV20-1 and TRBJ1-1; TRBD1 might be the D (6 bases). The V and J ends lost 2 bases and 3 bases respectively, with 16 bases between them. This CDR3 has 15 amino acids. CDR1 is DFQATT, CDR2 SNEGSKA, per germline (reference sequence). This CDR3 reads CSARPVGGSYTEAFF. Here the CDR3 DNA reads TGCAGTGCTAGACCAGTAGGGGGATCGTACACTGAAGCTTTCTTT.

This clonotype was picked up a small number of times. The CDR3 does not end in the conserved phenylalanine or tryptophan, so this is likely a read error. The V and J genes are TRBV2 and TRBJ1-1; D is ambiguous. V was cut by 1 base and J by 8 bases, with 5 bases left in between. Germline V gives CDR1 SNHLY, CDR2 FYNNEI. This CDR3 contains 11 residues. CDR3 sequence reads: CASSEVGEAFI. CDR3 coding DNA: TGTGCCAGCAGTGAAGTGGGAGAAGCTTTCATT.

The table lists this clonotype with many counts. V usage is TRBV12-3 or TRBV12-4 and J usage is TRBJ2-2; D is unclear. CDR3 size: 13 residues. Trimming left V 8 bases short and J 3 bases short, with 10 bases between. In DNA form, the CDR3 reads TGTGCCAGCGTCGAGGCTTACACCGGGGAGCTGTTTTTT. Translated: CASVEAYTGELFF.

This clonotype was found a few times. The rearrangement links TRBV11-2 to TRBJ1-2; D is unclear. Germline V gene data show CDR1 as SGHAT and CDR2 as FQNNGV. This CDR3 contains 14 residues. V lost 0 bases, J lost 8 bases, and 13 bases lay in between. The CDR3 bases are TGTGCCAGCAGCTTAGAAGGACGGGTCGGAGGCTACACCTTC. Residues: CASSLEGRVGGYTF. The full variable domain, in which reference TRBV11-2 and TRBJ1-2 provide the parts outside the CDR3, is EAGVAQSPRYKIIEKRQSVAFWCNPISGHATLYWYQQILGQGPKLLIQFQNNGVVDDSQLPKDRFSAERLKGVDSTLKIQPAKLEDSAVYLCASSLEGRVGGYTFGSGTRLTVV.

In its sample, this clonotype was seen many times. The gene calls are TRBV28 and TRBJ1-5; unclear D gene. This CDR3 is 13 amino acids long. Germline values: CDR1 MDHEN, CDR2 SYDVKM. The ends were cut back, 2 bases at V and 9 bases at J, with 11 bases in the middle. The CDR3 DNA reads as TGTGCCAGCAGTTTAGAAAGGTTTCGGCCCCAGCATTTT. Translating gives CASSLERFRPQHF.

The CDR3 DNA reads as TGTGCCAGCAGTTACTGGGTCTGGAAAATTTACACTTACGAGCAGTACTTC. As protein: CASSYWVWKIYTYEQYF. V and J are TRBV12-3 or TRBV12-4 and TRBJ2-7; D remains ambiguous. The ends were cut back, 4 bases at V and 4 bases at J, with 23 bases in the middle. The CDR3 consists of 17 residues.

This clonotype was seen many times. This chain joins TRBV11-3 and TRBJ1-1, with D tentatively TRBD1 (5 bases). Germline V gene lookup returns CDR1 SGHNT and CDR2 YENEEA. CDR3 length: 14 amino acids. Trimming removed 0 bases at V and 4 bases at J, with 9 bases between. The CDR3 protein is CASSLDWGSTEAFF. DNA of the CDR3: TGTGCCAGCAGCTTAGATTGGGGGTCCACTGAAGCTTTCTTT.